The T cell receptor (beta chain) described here comes from a study of CD8 T cells in Susac syndrome. Study-level points and caveats: The TCR sequencing and HLA analysis in the study involved a relatively small number of individuals, as the study acknowledged.

Sequencing of TCR beta drew on CD8+ and CD4+ T cells from blood. Healthy donors matched for age and sex were used as controls. Worth noting for this clonotype: Antigen: not known.

The V and J ends lost 3 bases and 4 bases respectively, with 9 bases between them. The CDR3 sequence is 14 residues long. CDR1 ENHRY and CDR2 SYGVKD come from the germline V gene. RNA totalling roughly 0.45 to 1 ug underwent reverse transcription with random hexamers. Multiplex immunoSEQ PCR targeted 54 Vbeta and 13 Jbeta TCR beta segments. TCRdb recomputed calls from the immunoSEQ multiplex PCR reads with MiXCR, one row per CDR3 protein. The sample holds fewer than 65,000 distinct CDR3 sequences, roughly 92% seen once. This sequence was found in a human donor in good health. The specimen sequenced was CD8+ T cells from PBMCs. The chain uses TRBV10-3 and TRBJ2-2; D unclear. The CDR3 DNA follows: TGTGCCATCAGTGACCCCATTCTCACCGGGGAGCTGTTTTTT. Translated: CAISDPILTGELFF.